What follows are 24 T cell receptor beta chains derived from one specimen sequenced in a study of cytomegalovirus exposure and HLA in healthy donors. The PCR made use of 60 Vbeta and 13 Jbeta primers. TCRdb's copy holds only in-frame clones and misses some; the assay was immunoSEQ multiplex PCR. The sample consists of under 200,000 clones, roughly 68% of them appearing once. Sequencing was performed on PBMCs. These receptors were taken from a woman in her 30s in good health and CMV-seronegative.

The chain uses TRBV5-1 and TRBJ1-3; no clear D. Trimming stripped 4 bases from V and 0 bases from J, with 8 bases between. This CDR3 is built from 14 residues. Germline V gene lookup returns CDR1 SGHRS and CDR2 YFSETQ. CDR3 loop: CASSPGGSGNTIYF. For the CDR3, the DNA is TGCGCCAGCAGCCCCGGTGGCTCTGGAAACACCATATATTTT.

The chain employs TRBV4-1 and TRBJ2-5, with 8 positions matching TRBD1. The end of the DNA fits TRBJ2-7 better, so the J call may be wrong. The CDR3 is made up of 14 amino acids. In germline, CDR1 is MGHRA, CDR2 YSYEKL. The CDR3 protein is CASSQGQGNYEQYF. Here the CDR3 DNA reads TGCGCCAGCAGCCAAGGACAGGGGAACTACGAGCAGTACTTC.

This clone was observed a few times. CDR3 in DNA: TGTGCCAGCAGTTACCCGTCAGGGGGAGGAGGAGAGACCCAGTACTTC. Translated, it gives CASSYPSGGGGETQYF. The rearrangement joins TRBV6-6 to TRBJ2-5, with D possibly matching TRBD1 (7 bases). The CDR3 runs to 16 residues. The germline CDR1 and CDR2 sequences are MNHNY and SVGAGI (reference sequence). Trimming left V 2 bases short and J 4 bases short, with 17 bases between.

The genes are TRBV30 and TRBJ1-2; no firm D call. This CDR3 region has 11 residues. Trimming cost V 8 bases and J 5 bases, with 12 bases left between them. In germline, CDR1 is GTSNPN, CDR2 SVGIG (reference sequence). For the CDR3, the DNA is TGTGCCGGAGCCTTGTTTTATGGCTACACCTTC. Its protein is CAGALFYGYTF.

This rearrangement joins TRBV5-5 to TRBJ1-1; D is possibly TRBD1 (5 bases). V lost 1 base, J lost 4 bases, and 17 bases lay in between. The CDR3 is 16 amino acids. The germline CDR1 and CDR2 sequences are SGHKS and YYEKEE (reference sequence). The CDR3 sequence is CASSLRLVQEGTEAFF. The CDR3 DNA reads as TGTGCCAGCAGCTTGAGATTGGTACAGGAAGGCACTGAAGCTTTCTTT. Full variable domain (outside the CDR3, taken from reference TRBV5-5 and TRBJ1-1): DAGVTQSPTHLIKTRGQQVTLRCSPISGHKSVSWYQQVLGQGPQFIFQYYEKEERGRGNFPDRFSARQFPNYSSELNVNALLLGDSALYLCASSLRLVQEGTEAFFGQGTRLTVV.

This chain joins TRBV7-3 and TRBJ2-1, with 11 bases aligning to TRBD2. J gave up 5 bases and V 3 bases, and 0 bases lay outside the gene matches. Germline V CDR1 and CDR2: SGHTA, FQGTGA. The CDR3 runs to 14 residues. For the CDR3, the DNA is TGTGCCAGCAGCTTGACTAGCGGGAACAATGAGCAGTTCTTC. Protein sequence: CASSLTSGNNEQFF.

The chain uses TRBV28 and TRBJ1-5, with D maybe TRBD1 (5 bases). The length of the CDR3 is 14 residues. Trimming shortened V by 7 bases and J by 4 bases, and 14 bases separated the two germline ends. CDR1 is MDHEN, CDR2 SYDVKM, per germline. CDR3: CASNWGSRNQPQHF. The CDR3 region has the DNA TGTGCCAGCAATTGGGGCAGCAGAAATCAGCCCCAGCATTTT.

The rearrangement joins TRBV5-4 to TRBJ1-2; 10 bases agree with TRBD1. After removal of 4 bases from V and 6 bases from J, the junction contained 6 bases not matched to a gene. Per germline, CDR1 SGHNT and CDR2 YYREEE (reference sequence). This CDR3 spans 14 amino acids. This CDR3 reads CASSRDRGRDGYTF. The DNA of the CDR3 is TGTGCCAGCAGCCGGGACAGGGGCAGGGATGGCTACACCTTC.

The chain uses TRBV5-1 and TRBJ2-7; D not resolved. The CDR3 length is 16 residues. Germline assignment: CDR1 SGHRS and CDR2 YFSETQ. V dropped 0 bases and J dropped 1 base, with 14 bases sitting between them. CDR3 sequence reads: CASSLVQVSSSYEQYF. The CDR3 DNA reads as TGCGCCAGCAGCTTGGTGCAGGTTTCTTCTTCCTACGAGCAGTACTTC.

The chain joins TRBV15 to TRBJ2-7; 14 positions agree with TRBD2. Trimming took 0 bases from V and 4 from J; bases not matched to a gene: 8. The CDR3 has 18 residues. The germline V gene encodes CDR1 LNHNV and CDR2 YYDKDF (reference sequence). The CDR3 nucleotides are TGTGCCACCAGCAGAGATCGGGGACTAGCGGGGGCCCTTTACGAGCAGTACTTC. Its protein is CATSRDRGLAGALYEQYF.

The V and J genes are TRBV25-1 and TRBJ2-7, with TRBD1 matching 11 bases. The CDR3 has 17 amino acids. Germline CDR1 MGHDK, CDR2 SYGVNS. J lost 3 bases, V lost 6 bases, and 13 bases had no gene match. This CDR3 reads CASRPTLGGTGGYEQYF. The CDR3 coding sequence is TGTGCCAGCAGACCAACCTTAGGAGGGACAGGGGGCTACGAGCAGTACTTC.

In regard to this clone: Other DNA sequences in the sample encode the same CDR3. The chain couples TRBV7-9 to TRBJ1-5; 8 nucleotides match TRBD1. CDR3 length equals 16 residues. V gave up 1 base and J gave up 8 bases; unmatched junction bases: 10. The germline V gene encodes CDR1 SEHNR and CDR2 FQNEAQ (reference sequence). The CDR3 nucleotides read TGTGCCAGCAGCTTAGTAGGGACAGGACCGTGGGAGCCCCAGCATTTT. Amino acid sequence: CASSLVGTGPWEPQHF.

In its sample, this clone was seen once. The V gene is TRBV19, the J gene TRBJ2-3; 7 bases match TRBD1. CDR3 size: 17 residues. Germline V gene lookup returns CDR1 LNHDA and CDR2 SQIVND (reference sequence). With 0 bases clipped from V and 4 bases from J, the junction kept 10 bases outside the gene matches. The CDR3 coding sequence is TGTGCCAGTAGTATAGATCATATACAGGGGTTACCAGATACGCAGTATTTT. The encoded protein is CASSIDHIQGLPDTQYF. Supplemented by reference TRBV19 and TRBJ2-3, the full variable domain reads DGGITQSPKYLFRKEGQNVTLSCEQNLNHDAMYWYRQDPGQGLRLIYYSQIVNDFQKGDIAEGYSVSREKKESFPLTVTSAQKNPTAFYLCASSIDHIQGLPDTQYFGPGTRLTVL.

The CDR3 spells CASRATSTDTQYF. The CDR3 nucleotides are TGTGCCAGCAGAGCGACTAGCACAGATACGCAGTATTTT. This chain uses TRBV28 with TRBJ2-3; D uncertain. The CDR3 contains 13 residues. Trimming left V 6 bases short and J 0 bases short, with 7 bases between. Germline values: CDR1 MDHEN, CDR2 SYDVKM.

CDR3 amino acids: CASNLGQGDQPQHF. The CDR3 DNA reads as TGTGCCAGTAATTTGGGACAGGGAGATCAGCCCCAGCATTTT. The chain is built from TRBV19 and TRBJ1-5, with 9 bases lining up with TRBD1. V lost 7 bases, J lost 5 bases, and 6 bases stayed unmatched. The length of the CDR3 is 14 residues. In germline, CDR1 is LNHDA, CDR2 SQIVND (reference sequence).

V and J are TRBV19 and TRBJ2-7, with 8 bases fitting TRBD1. V gave up 10 bases and J gave up 0 bases; unmatched junction bases: 5. The CDR3 is 13 residues long. Germline V gene data show CDR1 as LNHDA and CDR2 as SQIVND (reference sequence). The CDR3 reads CATRTGSSYEQYF. CDR3 in DNA: TGTGCCACCCGGACAGGGAGCTCCTACGAGCAGTACTTC.

The DNA of the CDR3 is TGCGCCAGCAGCCAAGATTGGCAGATCTACACCTTC. Translation: CASSQDWQIYTF. V and J are TRBV4-1 and TRBJ1-2; D is unclear. V was shortened by 0 bases and J by 10 bases, with 9 bases between the two germline ends. CDR1 MGHRA and CDR2 YSYEKL come from the germline V gene. The CDR3 covers 12 residues.

The V and J genes are TRBV5-1 and TRBJ2-3, with TRBD2 matching 10 bases. Germline V CDR1 and CDR2: SGHRS, YFSETQ. The CDR3 contains 16 residues. V shed 0 bases and J 4 bases; nucleotides not matched to a gene: 5. In DNA form, the CDR3 reads TGCGCCAGCAGCTTGGCGGTAACTAGCGGGGCAGATACGCAGTATTTT. It codes for CASSLAVTSGADTQYF.

V is TRBV6-1 and J is TRBJ2-5, with D tentatively TRBD1 (6 bases). Deletions cut 4 bases from V and 5 bases from J, with 11 bases between. This CDR3 has 13 amino acids. CDR1 and CDR2 from the germline V gene are MNHNS and SASEGT. The CDR3 loop is CASSAGVEETQYF. The DNA of the CDR3 is TGTGCCAGCAGTGCAGGGGTTGAGGAGACCCAGTACTTC.

The chain recombines TRBV13 with TRBJ2-6; 7 bases fit TRBD1. Germline CDR1 PRHDT, CDR2 FYEKMQ (reference sequence). This CDR3 has 15 amino acids. V trimming: 5 bases; J trimming: 2 bases; junction bases outside the gene matches: 3. In DNA form, the CDR3 reads TGTGCCAGCAGCCAAGGGGGCCCTGGGGCCAACGTCCTGACTTTC. The encoded protein is CASSQGGPGANVLTF.

Only one count was recorded for this clone. V is TRBV7-6 and J is TRBJ2-1; TRBD2 might be the D (6 bases). This CDR3 is built from 18 residues. V lost 5 bases, J lost 8 bases, and 28 bases lay in between. Germline-derived CDR1 and CDR2 are SGHVS and FNYEAQ. The CDR3 DNA sequence: TGTGCCAGCAGCCCCGTGGGCAGTTCGCGGGGACCCGGACATGAGCAGTTCTTC. Protein product: CASSPVGSSRGPGHEQFF.

The rearrangement joins TRBV5-1 to TRBJ2-3, with 11 bases aligning to TRBD2. The junction had 16 bases not matched to a gene; V was cut back by 4 bases and J by 3 bases. CDR1 and CDR2 from the germline V gene are SGHRS and YFSETQ. The CDR3 has 19 residues. CDR3 in DNA: TGCGCCAGCAGCAACCCCCTAGCGGGAGGCCTCCGGGTGACAGATACGCAGTATTTT. It codes for CASSNPLAGGLRVTDTQYF.

This clone was counted a single time. The CDR3 is CASTLAGGPLNEQFF. Written as DNA, the CDR3 is TGTGCCAGTACGTTAGCGGGAGGCCCTCTCAATGAGCAGTTCTTC. The chain carries TRBV19 and TRBJ2-1, with 10 bases identical to TRBD2. Losses at the gene ends were 7 bases for V and 6 bases for J; bases not matched to a gene: 9. CDR1 LNHDA and CDR2 SQIVND come from the germline V gene (reference sequence). This CDR3 is built from 15 residues.

Only a few counts were recorded for this clone. This chain joins TRBV11-2 and TRBJ1-1; no clear D. Germline CDR1 is SGHAT and CDR2 is FQNNGV. The CDR3 sequence is 12 residues long. The V end was cut by 6 bases, the J end by 6 bases, with 11 bases between. The CDR3 sequence: CASRHLHPEAFF. CDR3 coding DNA: TGTGCCAGCAGACATTTGCACCCTGAAGCTTTCTTT.